A selection of T cell receptor beta chains follows, all from one sample in a study of cytomegalovirus exposure and HLA in healthy donors. TCRdb's copy holds only in-frame clones and misses some; the assay was immunoSEQ multiplex PCR. The sample holds approximately 92,000 clones, roughly 80% seen once. Specimen: PBMCs. The receptors derive from a man in his forties or fifties in good health and CMV-seropositive. CDR3s include the opening cysteine and the closing phenylalanine or tryptophan. Fields, in order: J gene, D gene, V gene, clone size, CDR3 DNA, CDR3 protein. D genes are given only for firm matches. Some rows have no size entry. The others give once, few or many, or a class for an expanded clone.

J gene: TRBJ1-2
D gene: NA
V gene: TRBV10-2
clone size: NA
CDR3 DNA: TGCGCCAGCAGTGATGGGGGGGGCTACCCCTTC
CDR3 protein: CASSDGGGYPF

J gene: TRBJ2-3
D gene: TRBD2
V gene: TRBV14
clone size: NA
CDR3 DNA: TGTGCCAGCAGCCCGGGACTAGCGGGGGCAGATACGCAGTATTTT
CDR3 protein: CASSPGLAGADTQYF

J gene: TRBJ2-3
D gene: TRBD2
V gene: TRBV7-9
clone size: NA
CDR3 DNA: TGTGCCAGCAGCGTTAGCGGGGGTTTTGAAGATACGCAGTATTTT
CDR3 protein: CASSVSGGFEDTQYF

J gene: TRBJ1-6
D gene: NA
V gene: TRBV7-6
clone size: NA
CDR3 DNA: TGTGCCAGCAGCCAGCGGGATAATTCACCCCTCCACTTT
CDR3 protein: CASSQRDNSPLHF

J gene: TRBJ2-7
D gene: NA
V gene: TRBV9
clone size: NA
CDR3 DNA: TGTGCCAGCAGCCCGGGGACTGGGCCCACCTACGAGCAGTACTTC
CDR3 protein: CASSPGTGPTYEQYF

J gene: TRBJ2-7
D gene: NA
V gene: TRBV7-9
clone size: NA
CDR3 DNA: TGTTCCAGCAGCTATGTTGGACTACAGTACTTC
CDR3 protein: CSSSYVGLQYF

J gene: TRBJ2-1
D gene: TRBD2
V gene: TRBV7-9
clone size: NA
CDR3 DNA: TGTGCCAGCAGCCCGAATAGCGGGGGGGCCTACAATGAGCAGTTCTTC
CDR3 protein: CASSPNSGGAYNEQFF

J gene: TRBJ2-2
D gene: NA
V gene: TRBV11-3
clone size: NA
CDR3 DNA: TGTGCCAGCAGCTTAACGCCGGGAGCCGGGGAGCTGTTTTTT
CDR3 protein: CASSLTPGAGELFF

J gene: TRBJ1-4
D gene: TRBD1
V gene: TRBV29-1
clone size: NA
CDR3 DNA: TGCAGCGCCCGGTCAGGGGGCAGTGAAAAACTGTTTTTT
CDR3 protein: CSARSGGSEKLFF

J gene: TRBJ1-2
D gene: NA
V gene: TRBV9
clone size: NA
CDR3 DNA: TGTGCCAGCAGCGTAGCATCTAGCGACCTTAAGGGCTACACCTTC
CDR3 protein: CASSVASSDLKGYTF

J gene: TRBJ2-5
D gene: NA
V gene: TRBV5-6
clone size: NA
CDR3 DNA: TGTGCCAGCAGCTTGTATGTTGAGCAGTACTTC
CDR3 protein: CASSLYVEQYF

J gene: TRBJ2-3
D gene: NA
V gene: TRBV7-9
clone size: NA
CDR3 DNA: TGTGCCAGCAGCTTAGCCCAGGGACATGACCGGGGAGATACGCAGTATTTT
CDR3 protein: CASSLAQGHDRGDTQYF

J gene: TRBJ2-1
D gene: NA
V gene: TRBV6-6
clone size: NA
CDR3 DNA: TGTGCCAGCGGACCGCCACGGGGTGAGCAGTTCTTC
CDR3 protein: CASGPPRGEQFF

J gene: TRBJ1-1
D gene: TRBD1
V gene: TRBV9
clone size: NA
CDR3 DNA: TGTGCCAGCAGCGGGAAGGGACAGGGGACGGGTGGAGCTTTCTTT
CDR3 protein: CASSGKGQGTGGAFF

J gene: TRBJ1-1
D gene: NA
V gene: TRBV29-1
clone size: few
CDR3 DNA: TGCAGCGTATTGGAGCCAAGGACTGAAGCTTTCTTT
CDR3 protein: CSVLEPRTEAFF

J gene: TRBJ1-5
D gene: NA
V gene: TRBV30
clone size: NA
CDR3 DNA: TGTGCCTGGAGTGTAGACAGCAATCAGCCCCAGAATTTT
CDR3 protein: CAWSVDSNQPQNF

J gene: TRBJ2-1
D gene: TRBD2
V gene: TRBV4-3
clone size: few
CDR3 DNA: TGCGCCAGCAGCCAAGAACTAGCGGGGGGCATCGATGAGCAGTTCTTC
CDR3 protein: CASSQELAGGIDEQFF

J gene: TRBJ2-5
D gene: TRBD2
V gene: TRBV28
clone size: NA
CDR3 DNA: TGTGCCAGCAGGGTCGGCGGGGGAACCCAAGAGACCCAGTACTTC
CDR3 protein: CASRVGGGTQETQYF

J gene: TRBJ1-1
D gene: NA
V gene: TRBV6-5
clone size: NA
CDR3 DNA: TGTGCCAGCAGTCCACCACGACTCATGAACACTGAAGCTTTCTTT
CDR3 protein: CASSPPRLMNTEAFF

J gene: TRBJ2-2
D gene: NA
V gene: TRBV6-5
clone size: NA
CDR3 DNA: TGTGCCAGCAGTCGACAGAATCCAACCGGGGAGCTGTTTTTT
CDR3 protein: CASSRQNPTGELFF

J gene: TRBJ2-3
D gene: TRBD1
V gene: TRBV6-6
clone size: NA
CDR3 DNA: TGTGCCAGCAGTCCAAGGGGGCTAAGCACAGATACGCAGTATTTT
CDR3 protein: CASSPRGLSTDTQYF

J gene: TRBJ2-7
D gene: TRBD1
V gene: TRBV29-1
clone size: NA
CDR3 DNA: TGCAGCGCGGGGACAGGGATAAGCTACGAGCAGTACTTC
CDR3 protein: CSAGTGISYEQYF

J gene: TRBJ2-3
D gene: TRBD1
V gene: TRBV30
clone size: once
CDR3 DNA: TGTGCCTCGCGCAGGGGGATCACAGATACGCAGTATTTT
CDR3 protein: CASRRGITDTQYF

J gene: TRBJ2-7
D gene: NA
V gene: TRBV7-7
clone size: NA
CDR3 DNA: TGTGCCAGCAGCCCGGGGTCCGACTACGAGCAGTACTTC
CDR3 protein: CASSPGSDYEQYF

J gene: TRBJ2-5
D gene: NA
V gene: TRBV6-5
clone size: NA
CDR3 DNA: TGTGCCAGCACCCCGGGATACCAAGAGACCCAGTACTTC
CDR3 protein: CASTPGYQETQYF

J gene: TRBJ2-5
D gene: NA
V gene: TRBV5-1
clone size: NA
CDR3 DNA: TGCGCCAGCACCGTAACTAGTCTAATGGAGACCCAGTACTTC
CDR3 protein: CASTVTSLMETQYF

J gene: TRBJ1-6
D gene: NA
V gene: TRBV19
clone size: NA
CDR3 DNA: TGTGCCAGTAGTCCGGGGGTGTCCTATAATTCACCCCTCCACTTT
CDR3 protein: CASSPGVSYNSPLHF

J gene: TRBJ2-1
D gene: NA
V gene: TRBV27
clone size: NA
CDR3 DNA: TGTGCCAGCAGGGGGGCAGGCGGGGAGCAGTTCTTC
CDR3 protein: CASRGAGGEQFF

J gene: TRBJ1-2
D gene: TRBD1
V gene: TRBV30
clone size: NA
CDR3 DNA: TGTGCCTGGACCTACGGGACAGGAACAAACTATGGCTACACCTTC
CDR3 protein: CAWTYGTGTNYGYTF

J gene: TRBJ2-7
D gene: NA
V gene: TRBV11-1
clone size: few
CDR3 DNA: TGTGCCAGCAGCTCCCGACAGGTAACCTACGAGCAGTACTTC
CDR3 protein: CASSSRQVTYEQYF

J gene: TRBJ2-7
D gene: NA
V gene: TRBV5-1
clone size: NA
CDR3 DNA: TGCGCCAGCAGCTTGGACAGGCTCTTCGTCTACGAGCAGTACTTC
CDR3 protein: CASSLDRLFVYEQYF

J gene: TRBJ1-2
D gene: NA
V gene: TRBV6-5
clone size: NA
CDR3 DNA: TGTGCCAGCAGTTACGGCGGGACCGACTATTCCTATGGCTACACCTTC
CDR3 protein: CASSYGGTDYSYGYTF

J gene: TRBJ1-1
D gene: NA
V gene: TRBV4-3
clone size: NA
CDR3 DNA: TGCGCCAGCAGCCAAGATCACAGGGTTACTGAAGCTTTCTTT
CDR3 protein: CASSQDHRVTEAFF

J gene: TRBJ2-7
D gene: NA
V gene: TRBV30
clone size: NA
CDR3 DNA: TGTGCCTGGAGTGGTCAGGTGGGTGTCGAGCAGTACTTC
CDR3 protein: CAWSGQVGVEQYF

J gene: TRBJ2-2
D gene: NA
V gene: TRBV28
clone size: NA
CDR3 DNA: TGTGCCAGCAGCAGGGACACCGACACCGGGGAGCTGTTTTTT
CDR3 protein: CASSRDTDTGELFF

J gene: TRBJ2-7
D gene: TRBD2
V gene: TRBV7-9
clone size: once
CDR3 DNA: TGTGCCAGCAGGAAGGCGGGGGGGCCGTCCTACGAGCAGTACTTC
CDR3 protein: CASRKAGGPSYEQYF

J gene: TRBJ2-1
D gene: TRBD1
V gene: TRBV7-2
clone size: NA
CDR3 DNA: TGTGCCAGCAGCCTTGGACAGGGGGCAGGCAATGAGCAGTTCTTC
CDR3 protein: CASSLGQGAGNEQFF

J gene: TRBJ2-7
D gene: NA
V gene: TRBV14
clone size: NA
CDR3 DNA: TGTGCCAGCAGCGCACAGCCAGGCAGCCTCACCTACGAGCAGTACTTC
CDR3 protein: CASSAQPGSLTYEQYF

J gene: TRBJ2-1
D gene: NA
V gene: TRBV11-2
clone size: NA
CDR3 DNA: TGTGCCAGCAGCTTAGAGCGTGGGGGCCACTACAATGAGCAGTTCTTC
CDR3 protein: CASSLERGGHYNEQFF

J gene: TRBJ1-2
D gene: NA
V gene: TRBV7-3
clone size: NA
CDR3 DNA: TGTGCCAGCAGCCCACGGACTAGCTATGGCTACACCTTC
CDR3 protein: CASSPRTSYGYTF

J gene: TRBJ1-4
D gene: TRBD1
V gene: TRBV2
clone size: NA
CDR3 DNA: TGTGCCAGCAGGGCACGGGACAGGGGGCCTGAAAAACTGTTTTTT
CDR3 protein: CASRARDRGPEKLFF

J gene: TRBJ1-1
D gene: TRBD1
V gene: TRBV6-5
clone size: NA
CDR3 DNA: TGTGCCAGCAGTTTGGACAGGGGGCTCTCTGAAGCTTTCTTT
CDR3 protein: CASSLDRGLSEAFF

J gene: TRBJ2-1
D gene: NA
V gene: TRBV28
clone size: NA
CDR3 DNA: TGTGCCAGCAGTTTAGGGGGGGGCCTCTACAATGAGCAGTTCTTC
CDR3 protein: CASSLGGGLYNEQFF

J gene: TRBJ1-6
D gene: TRBD1
V gene: TRBV30
clone size: few
CDR3 DNA: TGTGCCTGGAGTAGGGACAGGGGAAACAATTCACCCCTCCACTTT
CDR3 protein: CAWSRDRGNNSPLHF

J gene: TRBJ1-2
D gene: TRBD1
V gene: TRBV7-8
clone size: NA
CDR3 DNA: TGTGCCAGCACCGGAACGCGGCAGGGGGCAGGTGGCTACACCTTC
CDR3 protein: CASTGTRQGAGGYTF

J gene: TRBJ2-4
D gene: NA
V gene: TRBV9
clone size: NA
CDR3 DNA: TGTGCCAGCAGCGTGGACGGGACTGTGCAGTACTTC
CDR3 protein: CASSVDGTVQYF

J gene: TRBJ1-3
D gene: NA
V gene: TRBV10-3
clone size: once
CDR3 DNA: TGTGCCATCAGTGTGGCCGGGATGGCCTCTGGAAACACCATATATTTT
CDR3 protein: CAISVAGMASGNTIYF

J gene: TRBJ1-2
D gene: TRBD1
V gene: TRBV14
clone size: NA
CDR3 DNA: TGTGCCAGCAGCCAGACCAGGGGGCTGGGAGGCTACACCTTC
CDR3 protein: CASSQTRGLGGYTF

J gene: TRBJ2-1
D gene: NA
V gene: TRBV7-9
clone size: NA
CDR3 DNA: TGTTCCAGCAGCTCGGGACTCCTTGAGCAGTTCTTC
CDR3 protein: CSSSSGLLEQFF

J gene: TRBJ1-1
D gene: NA
V gene: TRBV7-3
clone size: NA
CDR3 DNA: TGTGCCAGCAGCTTAACGGGGGGGGCCATGAACACTGAAGCTTTCTTT
CDR3 protein: CASSLTGGAMNTEAFF

J gene: TRBJ2-7
D gene: NA
V gene: TRBV6-1
clone size: NA
CDR3 DNA: TGTGCCAGCAGTCCCCGGGACAATAGTTTCTACGAGCAGTACTTC
CDR3 protein: CASSPRDNSFYEQYF

J gene: TRBJ2-5
D gene: TRBD2
V gene: TRBV6-5
clone size: NA
CDR3 DNA: TGTGCCAGCAGTCAAGTAGCGGGGGTGGAGACCCAGTACTTC
CDR3 protein: CASSQVAGVETQYF

J gene: TRBJ1-2
D gene: NA
V gene: TRBV10-3
clone size: NA
CDR3 DNA: TGTGCCATCAGTGACGGGCAGGGAGGGGACACCTTC
CDR3 protein: CAISDGQGGDTF